These T cell receptor beta chains were read from a single sample in a study of cytomegalovirus exposure and HLA in healthy donors. Produced via immunoSEQ multiplex PCR; TCRdb's table is partial and in-frame only. The sample has 40,000 to 65,000 clones. The specimen was PBMCs. The receptors were gathered from a middle-aged man in good health and CMV-seropositive. The CDR3 runs from the conserved cysteine through the conserved F or W. A D gene is named only where the DNA matches it firmly.

J gene	D gene	V gene	CDR3 protein	CDR3 DNA
TRBJ2-5	TRBD1	TRBV4-1	CASSLLTGEETQYF	TGCGCCAGCAGCCTTTTGACAGGGGAAGAGACCCAGTACTTC
TRBJ2-1	.	TRBV7-3	CASSPPGNEQFF	TGTGCCAGCAGTCCCCCGGGGAATGAGCAGTTCTTC
TRBJ1-3	.	TRBV6-1	CASTPEGYGNTIYF	TGTGCCAGCACCCCTGAGGGTTATGGAAACACCATATATTTT
TRBJ1-1	TRBD1	TRBV11-3	CASSGRYRGQGTEAFF	TGTGCCAGCAGCGGCCGCTATAGGGGGCAGGGCACTGAAGCTTTCTTT
TRBJ2-7	TRBD1	TRBV7-9	CASSRQGNSYEQYF	TGTGCCAGCAGCCGACAGGGGAACTCCTACGAGCAGTACTTC
TRBJ2-2	.	TRBV19	CASSQFLAKGTGELFF	TGTGCCAGTAGTCAGTTTCTAGCGAAAGGGACCGGGGAGCTGTTTTTT
TRBJ2-7	TRBD2	TRBV10-1	CASSEVGTKQYF	TGCGCCAGCAGTGAGGTGGGGACTAAGCAGTACTTC
TRBJ2-1	TRBD2	TRBV27	CASSLSWGLAGAVMPYNEQFF	TGTGCCAGCAGTTTGAGTTGGGGGCTAGCGGGAGCGGTCATGCCCTACAATGAGCAGTTCTTC
TRBJ2-3	.	TRBV19	CASRFGDSSTDTQYF	TGTGCCAGTAGGTTTGGAGACAGCAGCACAGATACGCAGTATTTT
TRBJ2-7	TRBD1	TRBV19	CASSPGQGGSYEQYF	TGTGCCAGTAGCCCGGGACAGGGGGGTTCCTACGAGCAGTACTTC
TRBJ2-3	TRBD2	TRBV5-1	CASSLALLARQYF	TGCGCCAGCAGCTTGGCCCTACTAGCGAGGCAGTATTTT
TRBJ2-2	TRBD2	TRBV30	CAWRPGLGTGELFF	TGTGCCTGGAGGCCGGGACTAGGGACCGGGGAGCTGTTTTTT
TRBJ1-6	.	TRBV28	CASSLGGVRSSYNSPLHF	TGTGCCAGCAGTTTGGGGGGGGTCAGGAGCTCCTATAATTCACCCCTCCACTTT
TRBJ2-7	.	TRBV4-1	CASSQESPDSSYEQYF	TGCGCCAGCAGCCAAGAATCCCCGGACAGCTCCTACGAGCAGTACTTC
TRBJ2-4	TRBD2	TRBV28	CASTPWGGGRENIQYF	TGTGCCAGCACCCCTTGGGGGGGAGGTAGGGAAAACATTCAGTACTTC
TRBJ1-5	.	TRBV19	CASSGSGGNQPQHF	TGTGCCAGTAGTGGATCAGGGGGCAATCAGCCCCAGCATTTT
TRBJ1-1	.	TRBV29-1	CSSRGLGTEAFF	TGCAGCTCTAGGGGATTGGGGACTGAAGCTTTCTTT
TRBJ1-3	.	TRBV4-1	CASSQDPVSGNTIYF	TGCGCCAGCAGCCAAGATCCCGTCTCTGGAAACACCATATATTTT
TRBJ2-2	TRBD2	TRBV18	CASSPLSGGADTGELFF	TGTGCCAGCTCACCACTAAGCGGGGGGGCCGACACCGGGGAGCTGTTTTTT
TRBJ2-7	.	TRBV6-4	CASTPGSRGASYEQYF	TGTGCCAGCACCCCCGGGTCCAGGGGAGCCTCCTACGAGCAGTACTTC
TRBJ2-7	.	TRBV27	CASSRQATYEQYF	TGTGCCAGCAGTAGACAGGCGACCTACGAGCAGTACTTC
TRBJ2-7	.	TRBV9	CASSVVGTDRFSYEQYF	TGTGCCAGCAGCGTAGTAGGGACGGACAGATTCTCCTACGAGCAGTACTTC